The sequence of this TCR beta chain was determined in a study of low-dose radiotherapy and immunotherapy resistance in tumors. Study details: The regimen for patients comprised intravenous nivolumab 240 mg every two weeks plus intravenous ipilimumab 1 mg/kg every six weeks.

This clonotype has at least ten counts. Time point: after trial treatment. Treatment noted: LDRT plus nivolumab, ipilimumab, low-dose cyclophosphamide and aspirin (RACIN trial). The treatment that donors received included nivolumab, ipilimumab, aspirin, low-dose cyclophosphamide and low-dose radiotherapy. Trimming left V 5 bases short and J 10 bases short, with 15 bases between. This CDR3 contains 13 residues. Alpha- and beta-chain coverage of first-strand cDNA came from TRAV- and TRBV-specific primers. TCR amplification ran 15 to 25 PCR cycles using constant-region and V-primer adapter primers. Amplifying the isolated mRNA was done by in vitro transcription. One entry per CDR3 protein, called by TCRdb with MiXCR from the reads. The sample has 95,000 to 100,000 distinct CDR3 sequences; around 21% are singletons.

The sample in question was PBMCs, obtained after low-dose radiotherapy plus immunotherapy. This chain uses TRBV12-3 or TRBV12-4 with TRBJ2-1, with D unresolved. The sequence was obtained from a male donor with prostate cancer. The CDR3 region has the DNA TGTGCCAGCAGTAACCGCCCCGTGGACGAGCAGTTCTTC. It yields the protein CASSNRPVDEQFF.